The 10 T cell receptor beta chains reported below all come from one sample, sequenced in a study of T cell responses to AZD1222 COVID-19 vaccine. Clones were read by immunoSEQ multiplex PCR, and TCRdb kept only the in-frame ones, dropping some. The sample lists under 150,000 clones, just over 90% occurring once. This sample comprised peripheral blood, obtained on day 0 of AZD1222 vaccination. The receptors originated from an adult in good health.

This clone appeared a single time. The CDR3 loop reads CASSLEDIGPYEQYF. In nucleotides, the CDR3 is TGTGCCAGCAGCTTGGAGGACATCGGACCCTACGAGCAGTACTTC. The genes are TRBV5-4 and TRBJ2-7; possibly TRBD1 for D (5 bases). V lost 0 bases, J lost 2 bases, and 12 bases lay in between. Looked up from germline, CDR1 is SGHNT and CDR2 is YYREEE (reference sequence). The CDR3 runs 15 residues.

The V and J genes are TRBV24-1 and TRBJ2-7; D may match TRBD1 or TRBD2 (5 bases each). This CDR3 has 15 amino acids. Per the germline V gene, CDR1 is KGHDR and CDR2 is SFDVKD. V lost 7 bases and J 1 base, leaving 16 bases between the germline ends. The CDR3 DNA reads TGTGCCACCAGGGGAGTGGACAAACCATCCTACGAGCAGTACTTC. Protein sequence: CATRGVDKPSYEQYF.

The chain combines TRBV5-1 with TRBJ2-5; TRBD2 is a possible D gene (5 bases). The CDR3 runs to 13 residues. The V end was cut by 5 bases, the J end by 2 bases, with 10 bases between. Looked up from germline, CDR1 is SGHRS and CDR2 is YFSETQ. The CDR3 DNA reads TGCGCCAGCAGACTGAGGGCTCAAGAGACCCAGTACTTC. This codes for CASRLRAQETQYF.

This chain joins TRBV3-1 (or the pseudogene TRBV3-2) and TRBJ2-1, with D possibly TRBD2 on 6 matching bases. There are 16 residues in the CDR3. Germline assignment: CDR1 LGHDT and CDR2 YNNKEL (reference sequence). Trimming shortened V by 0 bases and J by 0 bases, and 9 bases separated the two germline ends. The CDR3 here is CASSQERGLSYNEQFF. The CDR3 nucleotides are TGTGCCAGCAGCCAAGAGCGGGGCCTCTCCTACAATGAGCAGTTCTTC.

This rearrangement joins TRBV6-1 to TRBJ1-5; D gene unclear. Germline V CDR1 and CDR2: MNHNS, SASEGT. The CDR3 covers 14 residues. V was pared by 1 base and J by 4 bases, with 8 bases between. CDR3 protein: CASSEEASNQPQHF. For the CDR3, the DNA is TGTGCCAGCAGTGAAGAGGCCTCGAATCAGCCCCAGCATTTT.

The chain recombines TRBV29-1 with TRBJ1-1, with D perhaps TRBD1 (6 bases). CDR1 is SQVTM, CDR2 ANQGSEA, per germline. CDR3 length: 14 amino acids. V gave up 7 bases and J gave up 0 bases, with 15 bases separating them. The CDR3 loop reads CSAGGTSMNTEAFF. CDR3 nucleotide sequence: TGCAGCGCTGGAGGGACATCAATGAACACTGAAGCTTTCTTT.

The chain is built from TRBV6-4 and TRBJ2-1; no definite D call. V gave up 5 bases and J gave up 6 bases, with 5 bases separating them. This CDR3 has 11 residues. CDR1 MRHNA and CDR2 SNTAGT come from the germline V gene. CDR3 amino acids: CASSLPNEQFF. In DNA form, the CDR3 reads TGTGCCAGCAGTCTTCCCAATGAGCAGTTCTTC.

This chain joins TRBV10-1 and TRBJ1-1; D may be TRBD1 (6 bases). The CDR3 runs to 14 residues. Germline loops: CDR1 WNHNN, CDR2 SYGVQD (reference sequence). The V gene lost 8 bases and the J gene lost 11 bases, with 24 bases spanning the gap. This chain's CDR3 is CASSRTVRRDDAFF. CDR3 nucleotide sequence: TGCGCCAGCTCCCGGACAGTCAGGAGGGATGATGCTTTCTTT.

The CDR3 reads CASSLERVGTEAFF. CDR3 DNA: TGCGCCAGCAGCTTGGAACGAGTTGGCACTGAAGCTTTCTTT. This chain connects TRBV5-1 to TRBJ1-1; D is unresolved. The V and J ends lost 0 bases and 4 bases respectively, with 10 bases between them. The CDR3 is 14 residues long. Germline values: CDR1 SGHRS, CDR2 YFSETQ.

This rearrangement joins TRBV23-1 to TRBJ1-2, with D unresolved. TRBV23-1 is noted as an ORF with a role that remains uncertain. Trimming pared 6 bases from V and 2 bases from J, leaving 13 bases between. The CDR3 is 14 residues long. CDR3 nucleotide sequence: TGCGCCAGCAGCCCTACCCCAGAGAACTATGGCTACACCTTC. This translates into CASSPTPENYGYTF.